The sequence of this T cell receptor (beta chain) was determined in a study of blood T cell repertoires in COVID-19. About the study: Researchers got acute and convalescent COVID-19 samples from the United States, Italy and Spain.

Data came from immunoSEQ multiplex PCR; TCRdb stores just in-frame clones and leaves some out. The sample shows about 280,000 clones, about four fifths of them seen only once. The junction had 8 bases not matched to a gene; V was cut back by 6 bases and J by 7 bases. The CDR3 extends over 14 amino acids. Per germline, CDR1 MDHEN and CDR2 SYDVKM. The sequence was collected from a woman between 45 and 65 years old who had recovered from COVID-19. The specimen sequenced was peripheral blood. The chain has TRBV28 and TRBJ1-4; the match to TRBD1 covers 7 bases. CDR3 sequence reads: CASSETGVSEKLFF. The DNA for the CDR3 is TGTGCCAGCAGCGAAACAGGGGTTAGTGAAAAACTGTTTTTT.